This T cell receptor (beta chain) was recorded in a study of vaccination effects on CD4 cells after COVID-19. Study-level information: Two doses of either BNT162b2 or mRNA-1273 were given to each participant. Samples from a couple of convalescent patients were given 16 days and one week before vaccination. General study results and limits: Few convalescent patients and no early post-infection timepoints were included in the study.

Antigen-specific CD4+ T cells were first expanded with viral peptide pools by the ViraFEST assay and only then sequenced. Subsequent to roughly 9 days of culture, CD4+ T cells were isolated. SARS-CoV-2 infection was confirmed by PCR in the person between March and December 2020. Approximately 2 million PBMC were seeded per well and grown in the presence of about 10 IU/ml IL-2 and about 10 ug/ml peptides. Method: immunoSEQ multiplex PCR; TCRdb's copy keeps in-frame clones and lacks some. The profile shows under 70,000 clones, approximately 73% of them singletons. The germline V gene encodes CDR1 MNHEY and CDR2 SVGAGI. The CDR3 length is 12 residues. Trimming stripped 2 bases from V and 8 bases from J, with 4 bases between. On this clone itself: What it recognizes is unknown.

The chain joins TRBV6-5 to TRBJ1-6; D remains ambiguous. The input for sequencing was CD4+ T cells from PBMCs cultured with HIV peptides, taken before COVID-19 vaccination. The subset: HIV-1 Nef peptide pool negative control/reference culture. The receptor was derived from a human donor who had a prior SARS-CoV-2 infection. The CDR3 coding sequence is TGTGCCAGCAGTTACAGGCATTCACCCCTCCACTTT. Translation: CASSYRHSPLHF.